Below, 15 T cell receptor beta chains from the same sample are listed, as sequenced in a study of T-cell memory formation after mild COVID-19. TCRdb itself ran the 5' RACE reads through MiXCR, one entry per CDR3 protein. The sample lists some 150,000 distinct CDR3 sequences; less than 25% were seen once. Sequenced input: PBMCs or a T cell subset sorted from them (not recorded which). These TCRs come from an adult woman who had mild COVID-19 (a few samples of this study predate the infection). Cell type and time point are not known.

This clonotype was detected a few times. The chain combines TRBV10-3 with TRBJ1-5; D gene uncertain. Germline values: CDR1 ENHRY, CDR2 SYGVKD. The CDR3 sequence is 14 residues long. Trimming pared 3 bases from V and 3 bases from J, leaving 9 bases between. CDR3 protein: CAISDTGNNQPQHF. In DNA, the CDR3 is TGTGCCATCAGTGACACCGGGAACAATCAGCCCCAGCATTTT.

This clonotype occurred once. The rearrangement joins TRBV11-2 to TRBJ2-4, with 8 positions matching TRBD1. The V gene end was trimmed by 3 bases and the J gene end by 7 bases; junction bases not matched to a gene: 14. The CDR3 is made up of 17 amino acids. CDR1 is SGHAT and CDR2 is FQNNGV in the germline V gene. This chain's CDR3 is CASSFLGSNRGDNIQYF. The CDR3, as DNA: TGTGCCAGCAGCTTCCTAGGATCCAACAGGGGGGATAACATTCAGTACTTC. Filled out from reference TRBV11-2 and TRBJ2-4, the complete variable domain reads EAGVAQSPRYKIIEKRQSVAFWCNPISGHATLYWYQQILGQGPKLLIQFQNNGVVDDSQLPKDRFSAERLKGVDSTLKIQPAKLEDSAVYLCASSFLGSNRGDNIQYFGAGTRLSVL.

This clonotype occurred a few times. V and J are TRBV7-9 and TRBJ1-5, with a weak D call TRBD1 (5 bases). The V and J ends lost 5 bases and 7 bases respectively, with 18 bases between them. This CDR3 spans 15 amino acids. Germline V gives CDR1 SEHNR, CDR2 FQNEAQ (reference sequence). CDR3 DNA: TGTGCCAGCAGCGAGGAGGGGACGTGGGGGCAGCCCCAGCATTTT. Its translation: CASSEEGTWGQPQHF.

V usage is TRBV24-1 and J usage is TRBJ2-1; 7 bases fit TRBD1. The ends lost 0 bases at V and 10 bases at J; junction bases unmatched: 2. The germline gives CDR1 KGHDR, CDR2 SFDVKD. CDR3 length: 13 amino acids. CDR3 sequence (DNA): TGTGCCACCAGTGATTTGTCCAGGGGGGAGCAGTTCTTC. Amino acid sequence: CATSDLSRGEQFF.

This clonotype was observed many times. The J gene is TRBJ2-7, the V gene TRBV4-2; D may match TRBD1 or TRBD2 (6 bases each). Germline CDR1 is LGHNA and CDR2 is YNFKEQ. Trimming cost V 1 base and J 3 bases, with 10 bases left between them. The CDR3 sequence is 14 residues long. CDR3 nucleotide sequence: TGTGCCAGCAGCCAAGCCGGGGGCGGCTACGAGCAGTACTTC. Protein product: CASSQAGGGYEQYF.

The chain employs TRBV4-1 and TRBJ2-7; no clear D gene. Looked up from germline, CDR1 is MGHRA and CDR2 is YSYEKL. There are 15 residues in the CDR3. Between the trimmed V and J ends, which lost 0 bases and 8 bases, there was a span of 17 bases. CDR3 loop: CASSQEPRSATKQYF. CDR3 nucleotides: TGCGCCAGCAGCCAAGAACCTCGCTCAGCCACTAAGCAGTACTTC.

Of note for this clonotype: The junction departs from the called germline gene at one end, perhaps through a read error. This chain connects TRBV5-6 to TRBJ2-1; 13 bases fit TRBD2. This CDR3 spans 12 amino acids. CDR1 is SGHDT, CDR2 YYEEEE, per germline. The CDR3 DNA reads as TGTGCCAGCAGCTCGCGGACTAGCGGGGGCCTCTTC. Translating gives CASSSRTSGGLF. Full variable domain (outside the CDR3, taken from reference TRBV5-6 and TRBJ2-1): DAGVTQSPTHLIKTRGQQVTLRCSPKSGHDTVSWYQQALGQGPQFIFQYYEEEERQRGNFPDRFSGHQFPNYSSELNVNALLLGDSALYLCASSSRTSGGLFGPGTRLTVL.

This clonotype came up a few times. The V and J genes are TRBV9 and TRBJ2-5; 8 bases agree with TRBD2. Germline trimming cut 2 bases from V and 4 bases from J; bases unmatched to any gene: 13. Germline V lookup: CDR1 SGDLS, CDR2 YYNGEE. The CDR3 runs 17 residues. The CDR3: CASSVGASGLAGETQYF. In nucleotides, the CDR3 is TGTGCCAGCAGCGTCGGGGCTAGCGGGTTAGCAGGAGAGACCCAGTACTTC.

This clonotype has only a few counts. The chain joins TRBV6-5 to TRBJ2-6; D is uncertain. Trimming took off 10 bases at V and 0 bases at J, with 13 bases between the two ends. CDR1 MNHEY and CDR2 SVGAGI come from the germline V gene. The CDR3 loop spans 15 amino acids. In DNA, the CDR3 is TGTGCCACCTCGGCCTCTGACTCTGGGGCCAACGTCCTGACTTTC. The encoded protein is CATSASDSGANVLTF.

The table lists this clonotype with a few counts. This sequence joins TRBV24-1 and TRBJ2-5, with D perhaps matching TRBD1 (7 bases). The germline V and J ends were trimmed by 1 base and 5 bases, with 10 bases remaining between them. This CDR3 is built from 14 residues. CDR1 and CDR2 (germline): KGHDR, SFDVKD. CDR3 sequence reads: CATSDFQGGETQYF. DNA of the CDR3: TGTGCCACCAGTGATTTCCAGGGGGGCGAGACCCAGTACTTC.

The chain employs TRBV7-2 and TRBJ1-2; D might be TRBD1 (5 bases). V lost 1 base and J lost 3, with 12 bases in between. Germline lookup yields CDR1 SGHTA and CDR2 FQGNSA. The CDR3 loop spans 15 amino acids. The CDR3 loop is CASSLDDAGHYGYTF. CDR3 coding DNA: TGTGCCAGCAGCTTAGATGACGCAGGGCACTATGGCTACACCTTC. The full variable domain, with the rest looked up from reference TRBV7-2 and TRBJ1-2, is GAGVSQSPSNKVTEKGKDVELRCDPISGHTALYWYRQSLGQGLEFLIYFQGNSAPDKSGLPSDRFSAERTGGSVSTLTIQRTQQEDSAVYLCASSLDDAGHYGYTFGSGTRLTVV.

V is TRBV4-3 and J is TRBJ1-1; TRBD1 might be the D (6 bases). Trimming left V 3 bases short and J 3 bases short, with 17 bases between. The CDR3 runs 16 residues. Germline V gives CDR1 LGHNA, CDR2 YSLEER. This CDR3 reads CASSQGLQGIDTEAFF. Here the CDR3 DNA reads TGCGCCAGCAGCCAGGGCTTGCAGGGGATTGACACTGAAGCTTTCTTT.

V usage is TRBV6-6 and J usage is TRBJ1-1; possibly TRBD1 for D (5 bases). The germline V and J ends were trimmed by 4 bases and 6 bases, with 12 bases remaining between them. This CDR3 has 13 amino acids. The germline V gene has CDR1 MNHNY and CDR2 SVGAGI (reference sequence). The CDR3 protein is CASSFSGSAEAFF. Written as DNA, the CDR3 is TGTGCCAGCAGTTTCTCAGGGTCAGCTGAAGCTTTCTTT.

This clonotype was observed a handful of times. The genes are TRBV27 and TRBJ2-7; 9 positions match TRBD1. Germline V gene sequence: CDR1 MNHEY, CDR2 SMNVEV (reference sequence). V was clipped by 2 bases and J by 2 bases; unmatched bases: 10. The CDR3 loop spans 17 amino acids. The CDR3 protein is CASSLTGQGIFPYEQYF. As DNA, the CDR3 is TGTGCCAGCAGTTTAACCGGACAGGGGATTTTTCCCTACGAGCAGTACTTC.

CDR3 DNA sequence: TGTGCCAGCAGCGCCACCGGGACGTCCTCCTACAATGAGCAGTTCTTC. Its protein product is CASSATGTSSYNEQFF. The gene calls are TRBV7-2 and TRBJ2-1; possibly TRBD1 or TRBD2 for D (5 bases each). Deletions cut 5 bases from V and 0 bases from J, with 14 bases between. This CDR3 has 16 residues. The V gene's germline CDR1 is SGHTA and CDR2 FQGNSA.